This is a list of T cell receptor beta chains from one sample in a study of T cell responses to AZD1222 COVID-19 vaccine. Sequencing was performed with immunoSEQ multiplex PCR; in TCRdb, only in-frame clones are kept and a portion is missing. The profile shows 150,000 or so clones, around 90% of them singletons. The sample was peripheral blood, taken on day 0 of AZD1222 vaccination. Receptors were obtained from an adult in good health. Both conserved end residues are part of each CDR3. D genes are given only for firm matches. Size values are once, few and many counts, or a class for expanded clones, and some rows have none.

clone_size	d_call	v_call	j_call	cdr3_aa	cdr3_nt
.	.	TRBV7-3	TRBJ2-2	CASSSVPGELFF	TGTGCCAGCAGCTCTGTTCCCGGAGAGCTGTTTTTT
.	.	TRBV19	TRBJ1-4	CASSTGASGREKLFF	TGTGCCAGTAGCACGGGGGCTTCGGGTCGGGAAAAACTGTTTTTT
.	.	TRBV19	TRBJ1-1	CASRDTGHTEAFF	TGTGCCAGTAGGGATACAGGGCACACTGAAGCTTTCTTT
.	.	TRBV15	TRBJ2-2	CATSRVGGPNTGELFF	TGTGCCACCAGCAGAGTCGGAGGCCCGAACACCGGGGAGCTGTTTTTT
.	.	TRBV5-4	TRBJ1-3	CASSLFQGTTGNTIYF	TGTGCCAGCAGCTTGTTCCAGGGTACTACTGGAAACACCATATATTTT
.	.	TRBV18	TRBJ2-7	CASSPEGYEQYF	TGTGCCAGCTCACCGGAGGGCTACGAGCAGTACTTC
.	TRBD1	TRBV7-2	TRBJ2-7	CASSFAAGQGDRSYEQYF	TGTGCCAGCAGCTTCGCCGCTGGACAGGGCGATCGGTCCTACGAGCAGTACTTC
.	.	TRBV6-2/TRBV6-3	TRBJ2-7	CASSSWTVKSYEQYF	TGTGCCAGCAGTTCCTGGACAGTAAAAAGCTACGAGCAGTACTTC
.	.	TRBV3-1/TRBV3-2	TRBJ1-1	CASSQARGKNTEAFF	TGTGCCAGCAGCCAAGCGCGGGGGAAGAACACTGAAGCTTTCTTT
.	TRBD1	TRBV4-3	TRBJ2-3	CARDRGASTDTQYF	TGCGCCAGAGACAGGGGGGCTAGCACAGATACGCAGTATTTT
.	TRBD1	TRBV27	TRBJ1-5	CASSLDRGHQPQHF	TGTGCCAGCAGTTTGGACAGGGGCCATCAGCCCCAGCATTTT
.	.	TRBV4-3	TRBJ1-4	CASSQDPPGTEKLFF	TGCGCCAGCAGCCAAGATCCACCGGGCACTGAAAAACTGTTTTTT
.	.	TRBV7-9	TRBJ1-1	CASEGGPHTEAFF	TGTGCCAGCGAGGGGGGGCCCCACACTGAAGCTTTCTTT
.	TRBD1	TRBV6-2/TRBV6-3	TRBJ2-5	CASSYGLGQGEETQYF	TGTGCCAGCAGTTACGGTCTGGGACAGGGTGAGGAGACCCAGTACTTC
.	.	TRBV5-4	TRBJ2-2	CASSLGALGTGELFF	TGTGCCAGCAGCTTAGGGGCCCTTGGGACCGGGGAGCTGTTTTTT
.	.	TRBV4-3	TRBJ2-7	CASSQYTAAYEQYF	TGCGCCAGCAGCCAATATACAGCCGCCTACGAGCAGTACTTC
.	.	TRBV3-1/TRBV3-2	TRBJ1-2	CASSQSLYGYTF	TGTGCCAGCAGCCAATCATTGTATGGCTACACCTTC
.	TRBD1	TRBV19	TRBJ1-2	CASSIDRQGYGYTF	TGTGCCAGTAGTATCGATCGACAGGGATATGGCTACACCTTC
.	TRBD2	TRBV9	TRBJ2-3	CASSPSGRVGLDTQYF	TGTGCCAGCAGCCCCTCGGGGAGGGTAGGTCTTGATACGCAGTATTTT
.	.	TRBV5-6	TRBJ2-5	CASSFVGTVVSGETQYF	TGTGCCAGCAGCTTTGTAGGGACGGTGGTGTCCGGAGAGACCCAGTACTTC
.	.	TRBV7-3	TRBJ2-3	CASSYPPVGDTQYF	TGTGCCAGCAGCTACCCCCCCGTTGGAGATACGCAGTATTTT
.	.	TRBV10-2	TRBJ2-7	CASSESGLLYEQYF	TGCGCCAGCAGTGAGTCGGGCCTGTTATACGAGCAGTACTTC
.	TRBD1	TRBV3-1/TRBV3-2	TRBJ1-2	CASSQDSTGGYGYTF	TGTGCCAGCAGCCAAGATAGCACAGGGGGCTATGGCTACACCTTC
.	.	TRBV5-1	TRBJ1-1	CASSLETGQRMNTEAFF	TGCGCCAGCAGCTTGGAGACAGGTCAACGAATGAACACTGAAGCTTTCTTT
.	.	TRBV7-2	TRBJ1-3	CASSLARADSGNTIYF	TGTGCCAGCAGCTTAGCGCGGGCCGACTCTGGAAACACCATATATTTT
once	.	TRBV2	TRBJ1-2	CASSRVSSNYGYTF	TGTGCCAGCAGTCGGGTGTCCTCTAACTATGGCTACACCTTC